These 20 T cell receptor beta chains came from one sample sequenced in a study of cytomegalovirus exposure and HLA in healthy donors. 60 Vbeta and 13 Jbeta primers were used in PCR. Profiled with immunoSEQ multiplex PCR; TCRdb holds only in-frame clones, not every one. The table lists about 77,000 clones, more than 75% of them singletons. Specimen: PBMCs. Receptors were obtained from a man in his forties in good health and CMV-seronegative.

This clone was seen a handful of times. The genes are TRBV5-1 and TRBJ2-2; tentatively, D is TRBD1 (5 bases). V was shortened by 5 bases and J by 5 bases, with 10 bases between the two germline ends. Germline CDR1 SGHRS, CDR2 YFSETQ. CDR3 size: 13 residues. CDR3 sequence (DNA): TGCGCCAGCAGGGGCAGGGTTACCGGGGAGCTGTTTTTT. Translated: CASRGRVTGELFF.

The chain uses TRBV10-3 and TRBJ1-5; D gene uncertain. The CDR3 consists of 14 residues. Trimming pared 2 bases from V and 0 bases from J, leaving 5 bases between. Germline V gives CDR1 ENHRY, CDR2 SYGVKD. DNA for the CDR3: TGTGCCATCAGTGAGGGCTTTAGCAATCAGCCCCAGCATTTT. Translation gives CAISEGFSNQPQHF.

In DNA, the CDR3 is TGTGCCAGCAGTGAATCCACTGCTGGCTACACCTTC. It yields the protein CASSESTAGYTF. The J gene is TRBJ1-2, the V gene TRBV2, with D unclear. Germline CDR1 and CDR2: SNHLY and FYNNEI. The CDR3 loop spans 12 amino acids. With 2 bases removed from V and 7 bases from J, the gap between germline ends came to 8 bases.

CDR3 sequence reads: CASSPRAGGVYEQYF. For the CDR3, the DNA is TGTGCCAGCAGTCCGCGGGCAGGGGGCGTCTACGAGCAGTACTTC. The rearrangement links TRBV6-5 to TRBJ2-7; 8 bases line up with TRBD1. Looked up from germline, CDR1 is MNHEY and CDR2 is SVGAGI. The trim removed 5 bases at V and 3 bases at J, leaving 9 bases unmatched. The CDR3 runs 15 residues.

The J gene is TRBJ1-6, the V gene TRBV30; D call uncertain. The V gene's germline CDR1 is GTSNPN and CDR2 SVGIG (reference sequence). The length of the CDR3 is 13 residues. Trimming took 3 bases from V and 7 from J, leaving 10 bases between them. This CDR3 is CAWRRFSNSPLHF. DNA of the CDR3: TGTGCCTGGAGACGGTTTAGCAATTCACCCCTCCACTTT.

The chain employs TRBV5-6 and TRBJ1-6, with 10 bases matching TRBD1. V lost 4 bases to trimming and J lost 10 bases; unmatched junction nucleotides: 5. Germline assignment: CDR1 SGHDT and CDR2 YYEEEE. The CDR3 totals 14 residues. The CDR3 DNA sequence: TGTGCCAGCAGCCGGGACAGGGGAGTCTCACCCCTCCACTTT. This gives the protein CASSRDRGVSPLHF.

This chain uses TRBV2 with TRBJ1-3; D is undetermined. The germline V and J ends were trimmed by 5 bases and 2 bases, with 19 bases remaining between them. The germline V gene encodes CDR1 SNHLY and CDR2 FYNNEI. The CDR3 has 17 amino acids. The CDR3 sequence is CASSPSDWGEAGNTIYF. The CDR3 DNA reads TGTGCCAGCAGTCCCTCGGACTGGGGTGAAGCTGGAAACACCATATATTTT.

This clone was detected a few times. V is TRBV4-1 and J is TRBJ1-1, with D unclear. Looked up from germline, CDR1 is MGHRA and CDR2 is YSYEKL. This CDR3 contains 17 residues. V lost 0 bases, J lost 1 base, and 15 bases lay in between. The CDR3 DNA reads TGCGCCAGCAGCCAAGATGGGCCCCCAAGTACGAACACTGAAGCTTTCTTT. This sequence encodes CASSQDGPPSTNTEAFF.

J is TRBJ2-7 and V is TRBV27; TRBD1 matches at 9 bases. Germline V gene sequence: CDR1 MNHEY, CDR2 SMNVEV (reference sequence). After removal of 5 bases from V and 3 bases from J, the junction contained 5 bases not matched to a gene. CDR3 length: 14 residues. The CDR3 DNA is TGTGCCAGCAGTCGGACAGGGGTTAACTACGAGCAGTACTTC. Translating gives CASSRTGVNYEQYF.

This chain joins TRBV6-5 and TRBJ1-2; TRBD1 aligns across 9 bases. Germline-derived CDR1 and CDR2 are MNHEY and SVGAGI. Trimming cost V 6 bases and J 7 bases; bases outside gene matches: 6. The CDR3 is made up of 13 amino acids. Written as DNA, the CDR3 is TGTGCCAGCAGACCAACAGGGGGCTGTGGCTACACCTTC. It encodes CASRPTGGCGYTF.

The CDR3 sequence is CASSYRGQGLYGYTF. In DNA, the CDR3 is TGTGCCAGCAGTTACCGTGGACAGGGGCTCTATGGCTACACCTTC. The V call is TRBV6-5, the J call TRBJ1-2, with TRBD1 matching 9 bases. Germline-derived CDR1 and CDR2 are MNHEY and SVGAGI. The length of the CDR3 is 15 residues. After removal of 2 bases from V and 4 bases from J, the junction contained 5 bases not matched to a gene.

The rearrangement uses TRBV7-2 and TRBJ1-3; maybe TRBD1 (6 bases). The CDR3 length is 13 residues. Germline values: CDR1 SGHTA, CDR2 FQGNSA. Trimming left V 4 bases short and J 4 bases short, with 8 bases between. CDR3 nucleotides: TGTGCCAGCAGCTACAGGGACGGAAACACCATATATTTT. It encodes CASSYRDGNTIYF.

The chain uses TRBV19 and TRBJ1-1, with 7 bases fitting TRBD1. In germline, CDR1 is LNHDA, CDR2 SQIVND (reference sequence). CDR3 length: 14 amino acids. J was trimmed by 4 bases and V by 2 bases; bases with no gene match: 4. CDR3 nucleotides: TGTGCCAGTAGTATAAGAGCAGGGGGCACTGAAGCTTTCTTT. This encodes CASSIRAGGTEAFF.

The V gene is TRBV9, the J gene TRBJ2-3; TRBD2 matches 9 bases. Germline trimming cut 5 bases from V and 2 bases from J; bases unmatched to any gene: 3. The CDR3 covers 14 residues. The germline CDR1 and CDR2 sequences are SGDLS and YYNGEE. The CDR3 is CASRSGGSTDTQYF. The CDR3, as DNA: TGTGCCAGCAGGAGCGGGGGGTCCACAGATACGCAGTATTTT.

V is TRBV30 and J is TRBJ1-4; no definite D call. CDR1 and CDR2 from the germline V gene are GTSNPN and SVGIG (reference sequence). The CDR3 totals 14 residues. With 0 bases removed from V and 5 bases from J, the gap between germline ends came to 10 bases. The CDR3: CAWSVLGGNEKLFF. The CDR3 DNA is TGTGCCTGGAGTGTACTTGGAGGGAATGAAAAACTGTTTTTT.

The genes are TRBV11-3 and TRBJ2-7, with D possibly matching TRBD1 (7 bases). Germline CDR1 and CDR2: SGHNT and YENEEA. V shed 5 bases and J shed 2 bases, with 19 bases lying between them. The CDR3 has 16 amino acids. The DNA for the CDR3 is TGTGCCAGCAGCCCCAGGGGGGACAGTGAACCCTACGAGCAGTACTTC. Its translation is CASSPRGDSEPYEQYF.

The chain is built from TRBV7-2 and TRBJ1-5, with D unresolved. This CDR3 contains 15 residues. V dropped 0 bases and J dropped 0 bases, with 6 bases sitting between them. Germline assignment: CDR1 SGHTA and CDR2 FQGNSA. The CDR3, as DNA: TGTGCCAGCAGCTTAGCGATCGGTAGCAATCAGCCCCAGCATTTT. Amino acid sequence: CASSLAIGSNQPQHF.

The CDR3 DNA sequence: TGTGCCAGCAGTACCCACGGACAGGGAGGATTCGAGCAGTACTTC. Protein: CASSTHGQGGFEQYF. The chain joins TRBV28 to TRBJ2-7, with 8 bases lining up with TRBD1. Germline V gene lookup returns CDR1 MDHEN and CDR2 SYDVKM. The V gene end was trimmed by 5 bases and the J gene end by 6 bases; junction bases not matched to a gene: 12. The CDR3 covers 15 residues.

J is TRBJ2-5 and V is TRBV5-1, with TRBD1 identical over 8 bases. The DNA end favors TRBJ2-7, so the J call may be wrong. This CDR3 region has 16 residues. Germline CDR1 SGHRS, CDR2 YFSETQ. CDR3 sequence: CASSLAGTGVSYEQYF. For the CDR3, the DNA is TGCGCCAGCAGCTTGGCAGGGACAGGAGTTTCCTACGAGCAGTACTTC.

The rearrangement links TRBV7-2 to TRBJ1-5; D is possibly TRBD1 (5 bases). V lost 2 bases to trimming and J lost 5 bases, with 10 bases between them. The CDR3 totals 14 residues. CDR1 and CDR2 (germline): SGHTA, FQGNSA. The CDR3 protein is CASSLRTRDQPQHF. CDR3 nucleotide sequence: TGTGCCAGCAGCTTAAGGACACGGGATCAGCCCCAGCATTTT.